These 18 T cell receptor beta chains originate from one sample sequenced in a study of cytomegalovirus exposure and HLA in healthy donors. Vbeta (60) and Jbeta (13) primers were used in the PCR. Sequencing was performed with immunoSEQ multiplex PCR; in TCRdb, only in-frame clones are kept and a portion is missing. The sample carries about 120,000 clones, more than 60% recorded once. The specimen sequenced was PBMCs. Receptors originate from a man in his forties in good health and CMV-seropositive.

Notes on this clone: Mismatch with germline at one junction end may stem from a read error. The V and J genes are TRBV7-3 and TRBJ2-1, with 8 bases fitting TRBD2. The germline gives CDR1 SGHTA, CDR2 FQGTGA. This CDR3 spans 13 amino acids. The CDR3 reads CASSLTWPSGLVF. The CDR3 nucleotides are TGTGCCAGCAGCTTAACGTGGCCTAGCGGGTTAGTCTTC. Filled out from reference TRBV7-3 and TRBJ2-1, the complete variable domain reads GAGVSQTPSNKVTEKGKYVELRCDPISGHTALYWYRQSLGQGPEFLIYFQGTGAADDSGLPNDRFFAVRPEGSVSTLKIQRTERGDSAVYLCASSLTWPSGLVFGPGTRLTVL.

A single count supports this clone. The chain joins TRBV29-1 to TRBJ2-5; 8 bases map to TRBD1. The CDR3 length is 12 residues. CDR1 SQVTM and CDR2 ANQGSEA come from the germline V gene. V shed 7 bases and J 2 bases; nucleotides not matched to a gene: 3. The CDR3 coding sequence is TGCAGCGCTGGACAGGGTCAAGAGACCCAGTACTTC. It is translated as CSAGQGQETQYF.

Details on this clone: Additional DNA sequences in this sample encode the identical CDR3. The chain's CDR3 is CASSLDRPNTEAFF. CDR3 nucleotides: TGCGCCAGCAGCTTGGACAGACCGAACACTGAAGCTTTCTTT. The chain employs TRBV5-1 and TRBJ1-1, with unresolved D. Looked up from germline, CDR1 is SGHRS and CDR2 is YFSETQ. Between the trimmed V and J ends, which lost 0 bases and 1 base, there was a span of 7 bases. The CDR3 loop spans 14 amino acids.

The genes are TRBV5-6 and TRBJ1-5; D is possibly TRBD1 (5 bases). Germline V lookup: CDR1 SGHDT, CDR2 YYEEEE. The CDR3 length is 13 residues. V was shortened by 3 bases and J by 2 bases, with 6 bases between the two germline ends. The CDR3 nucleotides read TGTGCCAGCAGCTGGGGGGGCAATCAGCCCCAGCATTTT. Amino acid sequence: CASSWGGNQPQHF. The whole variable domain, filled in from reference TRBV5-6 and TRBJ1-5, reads DAGVTQSPTHLIKTRGQQVTLRCSPKSGHDTVSWYQQALGQGPQFIFQYYEEEERQRGNFPDRFSGHQFPNYSSELNVNALLLGDSALYLCASSWGGNQPQHFGDGTRLSIL.

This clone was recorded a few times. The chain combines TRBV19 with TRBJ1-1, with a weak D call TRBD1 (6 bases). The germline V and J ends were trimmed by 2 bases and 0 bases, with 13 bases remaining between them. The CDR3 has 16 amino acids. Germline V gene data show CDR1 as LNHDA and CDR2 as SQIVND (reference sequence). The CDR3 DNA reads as TGTGCCAGTAGTATAAGGGGGTACCCCCTGAACACTGAAGCTTTCTTT. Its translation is CASSIRGYPLNTEAFF.

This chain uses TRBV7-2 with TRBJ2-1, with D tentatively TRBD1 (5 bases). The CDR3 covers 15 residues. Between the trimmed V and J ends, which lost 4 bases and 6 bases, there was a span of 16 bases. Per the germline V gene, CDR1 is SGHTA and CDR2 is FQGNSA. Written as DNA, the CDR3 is TGTGCCAGCAGCTGGGGCGCGATACGGAGCAATGAGCAGTTCTTC. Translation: CASSWGAIRSNEQFF.

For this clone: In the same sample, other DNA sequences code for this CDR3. CDR3 bases: TGTGCCAGCAGTGAACAGGGGAACACTGAAGCTTTCTTT. Amino acids: CASSEQGNTEAFF. The J gene is TRBJ1-1, the V gene TRBV2, with D perhaps matching TRBD1 (5 bases). The CDR3 has 13 residues. CDR1 SNHLY and CDR2 FYNNEI come from the germline V gene. V lost 2 bases and J 1 base, leaving 5 bases between the germline ends.

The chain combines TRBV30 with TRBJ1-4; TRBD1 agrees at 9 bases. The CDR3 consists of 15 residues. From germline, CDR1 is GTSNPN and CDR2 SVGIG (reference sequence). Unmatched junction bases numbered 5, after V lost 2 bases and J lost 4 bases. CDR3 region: CAWSKQGADNEKLFF. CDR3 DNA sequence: TGTGCCTGGAGTAAACAGGGGGCGGATAATGAAAAACTGTTTTTT.

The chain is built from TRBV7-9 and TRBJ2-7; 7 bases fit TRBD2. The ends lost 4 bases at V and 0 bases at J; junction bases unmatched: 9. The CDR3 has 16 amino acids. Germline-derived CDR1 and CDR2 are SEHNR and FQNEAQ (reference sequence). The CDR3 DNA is TGTGCCAGCAGCTCCTTGGGAGGGACTGACTCCTACGAGCAGTACTTC. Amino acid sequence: CASSSLGGTDSYEQYF.

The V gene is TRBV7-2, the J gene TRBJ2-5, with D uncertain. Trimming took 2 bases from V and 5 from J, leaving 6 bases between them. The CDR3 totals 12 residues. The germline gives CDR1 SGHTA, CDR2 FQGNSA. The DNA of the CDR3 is TGTGCCAGCAGCTTAACTTGGGAGACCCAGTACTTC. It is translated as CASSLTWETQYF.

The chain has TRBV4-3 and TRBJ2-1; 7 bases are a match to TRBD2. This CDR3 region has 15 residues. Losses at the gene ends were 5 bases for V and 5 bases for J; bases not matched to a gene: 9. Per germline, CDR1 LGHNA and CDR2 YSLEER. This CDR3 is CASSYRGLADNEQFF. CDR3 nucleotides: TGCGCCAGCAGCTACCGAGGGCTAGCGGACAATGAGCAGTTCTTC.

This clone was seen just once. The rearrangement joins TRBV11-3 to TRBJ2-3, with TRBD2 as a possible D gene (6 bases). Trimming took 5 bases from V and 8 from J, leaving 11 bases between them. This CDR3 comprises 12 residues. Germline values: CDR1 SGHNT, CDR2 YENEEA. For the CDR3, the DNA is TGTGCCAGCAGCCCCCAGGGAGGTACGCAGTATTTT. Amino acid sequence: CASSPQGGTQYF. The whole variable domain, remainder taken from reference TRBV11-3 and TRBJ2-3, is EAGVVQSPRYKIIEKKQPVAFWCNPISGHNTLYWYLQNLGQGPELLIRYENEEAVDDSQLPKDRFSAERLKGVDSTLKIQPAELGDSAVYLCASSPQGGTQYFGPGTRLTVL.

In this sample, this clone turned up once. This CDR3 reads CASSQLAGGPIAYEQYF. The CDR3 nucleotides read TGCGCCAGCAGCCAACTCGCGGGAGGGCCGATTGCCTACGAGCAGTACTTC. The V gene is TRBV4-3, the J gene TRBJ2-7; 9 bases line up with TRBD2. V lost 2 bases, J lost 2 bases, and 10 bases stayed unmatched. Per germline, CDR1 LGHNA and CDR2 YSLEER. This CDR3 is 17 amino acids long.

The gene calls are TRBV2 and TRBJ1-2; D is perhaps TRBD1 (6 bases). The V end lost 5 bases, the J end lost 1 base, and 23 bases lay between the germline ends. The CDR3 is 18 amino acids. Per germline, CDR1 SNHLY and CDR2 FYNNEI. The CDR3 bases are TGTGCCAGCAGTCAAGGGGGACAAATTCTTAGTTTTAACTATGGCTACACCTTC. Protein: CASSQGGQILSFNYGYTF.

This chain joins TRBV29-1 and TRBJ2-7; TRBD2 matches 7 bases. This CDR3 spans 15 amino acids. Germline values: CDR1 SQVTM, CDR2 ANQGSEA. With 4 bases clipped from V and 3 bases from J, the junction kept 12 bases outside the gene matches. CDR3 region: CSVGGSGSAGYEQYF. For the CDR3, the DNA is TGCAGCGTTGGAGGTAGCGGGTCCGCGGGCTACGAGCAGTACTTC.

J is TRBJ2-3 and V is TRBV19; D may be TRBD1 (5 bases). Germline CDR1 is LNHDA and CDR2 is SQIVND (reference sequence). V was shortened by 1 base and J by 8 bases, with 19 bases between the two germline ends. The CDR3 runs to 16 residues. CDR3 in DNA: TGTGCCAGTAGTATAGCCCCTTCCCCAAGTCAGGGTACGCAGTATTTT. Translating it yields CASSIAPSPSQGTQYF.

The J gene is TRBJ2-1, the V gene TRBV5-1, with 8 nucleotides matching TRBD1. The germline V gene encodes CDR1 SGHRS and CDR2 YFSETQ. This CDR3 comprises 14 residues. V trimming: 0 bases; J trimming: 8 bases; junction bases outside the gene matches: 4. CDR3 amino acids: CASSLGQGADEQFF. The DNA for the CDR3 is TGCGCCAGCAGCTTGGGCCAGGGGGCCGATGAGCAGTTCTTC.

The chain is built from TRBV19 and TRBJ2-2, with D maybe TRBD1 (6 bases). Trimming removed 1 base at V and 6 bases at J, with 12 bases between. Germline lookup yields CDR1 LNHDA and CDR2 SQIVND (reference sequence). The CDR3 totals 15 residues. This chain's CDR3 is CASSIGNRQAGELFF. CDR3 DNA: TGTGCCAGTAGTATAGGGAACAGACAGGCCGGGGAGCTGTTTTTT.